Listed below are T cell receptor beta chains from one sample, sequenced in a study of shared clonotypes between healthy human individuals. The assay was immunoSEQ multiplex PCR, and TCRdb's table has in-frame clones only and misses some. Of some 980,000 clones in the sample, 60% to 85% were seen once. Sample: memory CD4+ T cells sorted from blood. The receptors shown here come from a man younger than 30 in good health. The CDR3 runs from the conserved cysteine through the conserved F or W. A D gene is named only where the DNA matches it firmly. Clone size is not always given. Where it is, it says once, few, many or a class for expanded clones.

J | V | D | size | DNA | CDR3
TRBJ2-7 | TRBV5-6 | - | - | TGTGCCAGCAGCTCCCAACACTACGAGCAGTACTTC | CASSSQHYEQYF
TRBJ1-6 | TRBV2 | - | - | TGTGCCAGCAAGGGGGTTTATAATTCACCCCTCCACTTT | CASKGVYNSPLHF
TRBJ2-2 | TRBV2 | TRBD1 | many | TGTGCCAGCAGTCGACAGGGTCGCCGAGGCGGGGAGCTGTTTTTT | CASSRQGRRGGELFF
TRBJ1-1 | TRBV30 | - | - | TGTGCCTGGAGGCCACGCGCTGAAGCTTTCTTT | CAWRPRAEAFF
TRBJ1-6 | TRBV27 | - | few | TGTGCCAGCAGTTTAAGGACGGTCGACTATAATTCACCCCTCCACTTT | CASSLRTVDYNSPLHF
TRBJ2-1 | TRBV21-1 | - | once | TGTGCCAGCAGCATCCCGACCCCAGGGGGCGGGGGTTACAAGCGGTACAATGAGCAGTTCTTC | CASSIPTPGGGGYKRYNEQFF
TRBJ1-4 | TRBV10-3 | - | - | TGTGCCACTGGGGAACAGGCAAATGAAAAACTGTTTTTT | CATGEQANEKLFF
TRBJ2-1 | TRBV7-2 | - | - | TGTGCCAGCAGCTTACTAGTTATGGATGGGGGCTCCTACAATGAGCAGTTCTTC | CASSLLVMDGGSYNEQFF
TRBJ1-5 | TRBV7-9 | - | few | TGTGCCAGCAGCTTATCCGCCGGATTCAATCAGCCCCAGCATTTT | CASSLSAGFNQPQHF
TRBJ1-5 | TRBV10-3 | - | - | TGTGCCATCAGTGAAAGCAGGGAGTATCAGCCCCAGCATTTT | CAISESREYQPQHF
TRBJ2-2 | TRBV27 | TRBD2 | few | TGTGCCAGCAGTTTATTTCGGGAGGCCGGGGAGCTGTTTTTT | CASSLFREAGELFF
TRBJ2-7 | TRBV6-5 | - | - | TGTGCCAGCAGTCCCCGAGGGGCCCCCCTTTACGAGCAGTACTTC | CASSPRGAPLYEQYF
TRBJ1-1 | TRBV30 | - | once | TGTGCCTGGGGGGCATCTATGAACACTGAAGCTTTCTTT | CAWGASMNTEAFF
TRBJ2-3 | TRBV7-2 | - | - | TGTGCCAGCAGCTCAAGGGCCCCCACAGATACGCAGTATTTT | CASSSRAPTDTQYF
TRBJ2-7 | TRBV28 | TRBD1 | few | TGTGCCAGCAGCTCCGTAAGGGGGCCCACTAGGTACGAGCAGTACTTC | CASSSVRGPTRYEQYF
TRBJ1-3 | TRBV5-1 | TRBD1 | - | TGCGCCAGCAGCTTGGGAGGGGGCTCCGGAAACACCATATATTTT | CASSLGGGSGNTIYF
TRBJ2-5 | TRBV5-6 | TRBD1 | - | TGTGCCAGCAGCTTAGCAGGGGGCTGGGAGACCCAGTACTTC | CASSLAGGWETQYF
TRBJ1-4 | TRBV25-1 | TRBD1 | - | TGTGCCAGCAGTGGGACAGGGGAGAAAAGGGTTGGCGGAAAACTGTTTTTT | CASSGTGEKRVGGKLFF
TRBJ1-2 | TRBV28 | - | once | TGTGCCAGCAGTTTACGGAGGGGCATTGGCTACACCTTC | CASSLRRGIGYTF
TRBJ2-7 | TRBV5-4 | - | - | TGTGCCAGCAGCCCAGACAGCAACCCCTCCTACGAGCAGTACTTC | CASSPDSNPSYEQYF
TRBJ1-1 | TRBV7-9 | TRBD1 | many | TGTGCCAGCAGCTTGCAGGGGGCGGCCACTGAAGCTTTCTTT | CASSLQGAATEAFF
TRBJ1-2 | TRBV4-1 | - | few | TGCGCCAGCAGCCAAGGGATCGGGCAGGGAGGCGACTATGGCTACACCTTC | CASSQGIGQGGDYGYTF
TRBJ1-1 | TRBV18 | - | - | TGTGCCAGCTCACGGCTGAACACTGAAGCTTTCTTT | CASSRLNTEAFF
TRBJ1-1 | TRBV7-2 | - | - | TGTGCCAGCAGCGCAGCCGGGAGGAGTGAGACTGAAGCTTTCTTT | CASSAAGRSETEAFF
TRBJ2-3 | TRBV14 | - | - | TGTGCCAGCAGCCAAGATGGGGTTTGGGGGGTGACAGATACGCAGTATTTT | CASSQDGVWGVTDTQYF
TRBJ1-6 | TRBV6-6 | - | once | TGTGCCACACGAACGGGGGCAGGCCTAAATTCACCCCTCCACTTT | CATRTGAGLNSPLHF
TRBJ2-7 | TRBV9 | - | once | TGTGCCAGCAGTGTAGCGGATGGCTACGAGCAGTACTTC | CASSVADGYEQYF
TRBJ2-1 | TRBV5-8 | - | - | TGTGCCAGCAGCTTGCAAGGTAACAATGAGCAGTTCTTC | CASSLQGNNEQFF
TRBJ2-7 | TRBV6-1 | TRBD1 | - | TGTGCCAGCAGTCCGGGACAGGGAGGCTACGAGCAGTACTTC | CASSPGQGGYEQYF